Shown below are 2 T cell receptor beta chains from a single sample sequenced in a study of cytomegalovirus exposure and HLA in healthy donors. Primers included in the PCR were 60 Vbeta and 13 Jbeta primers. Sequencing was performed with immunoSEQ multiplex PCR; in TCRdb, only in-frame clones are kept and a portion is missing. The data contain roughly 120,000 clones, 74% of them singletons. Source material: PBMCs. These receptors all stem from a woman aged 45-65 years in good health and CMV-seropositive.

The gene calls are TRBV11-2 and TRBJ2-3; tentatively, D is TRBD2 (5 bases). The CDR3 is made up of 12 amino acids. Per germline, CDR1 SGHAT and CDR2 FQNNGV. The germline V and J ends were trimmed by 5 bases and 7 bases, with 10 bases remaining between them. CDR3 sequence: CASSPPSHTQYF. The CDR3 DNA follows: TGTGCCAGCAGCCCACCTAGCCATACGCAGTATTTT.

The genes are TRBV28 and TRBJ2-3; TRBD2 agrees at 14 bases. V lost 3 bases to trimming and J lost 1 base; unmatched junction nucleotides: 18. The CDR3 runs 22 residues. Looked up from germline, CDR1 is MDHEN and CDR2 is SYDVKM. The CDR3 DNA reads TGTGCCAGCAGTTTTCCAGGTTGGACTAGCGGGGGGACGGATTTACGCACAGATACGCAGTATTTT. Translating it yields CASSFPGWTSGGTDLRTDTQYF.